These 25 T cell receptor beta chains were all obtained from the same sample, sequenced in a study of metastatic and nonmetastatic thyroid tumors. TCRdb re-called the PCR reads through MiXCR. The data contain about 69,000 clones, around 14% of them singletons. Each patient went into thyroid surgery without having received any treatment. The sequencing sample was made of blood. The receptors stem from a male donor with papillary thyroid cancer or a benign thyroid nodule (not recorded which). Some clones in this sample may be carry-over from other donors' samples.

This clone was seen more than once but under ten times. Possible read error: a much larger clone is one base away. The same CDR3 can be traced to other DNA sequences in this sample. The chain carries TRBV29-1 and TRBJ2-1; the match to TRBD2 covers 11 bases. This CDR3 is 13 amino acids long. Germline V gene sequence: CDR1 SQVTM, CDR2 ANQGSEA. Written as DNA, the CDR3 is TGCAGTACCGGGACTAGCGGTCCAAATGAGCAGTTCTTC. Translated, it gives CSTGTSGPNEQFF.

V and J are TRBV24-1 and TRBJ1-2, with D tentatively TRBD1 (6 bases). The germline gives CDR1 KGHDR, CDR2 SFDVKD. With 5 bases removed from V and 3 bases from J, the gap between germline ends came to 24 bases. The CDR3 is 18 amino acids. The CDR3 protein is CATSVRGTPLFLDYGYTF. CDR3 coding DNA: TGTGCCACCAGTGTGAGAGGGACACCTTTGTTTCTTGACTATGGCTACACCTTC.

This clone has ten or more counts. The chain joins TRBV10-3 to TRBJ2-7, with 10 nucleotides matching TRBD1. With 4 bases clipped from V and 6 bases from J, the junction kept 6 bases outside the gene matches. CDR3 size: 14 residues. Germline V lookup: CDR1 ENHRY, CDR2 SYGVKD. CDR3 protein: CAISGDRGSGEQYF. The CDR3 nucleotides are TGTGCCATCAGTGGGGACAGGGGCTCGGGCGAGCAGTACTTC.

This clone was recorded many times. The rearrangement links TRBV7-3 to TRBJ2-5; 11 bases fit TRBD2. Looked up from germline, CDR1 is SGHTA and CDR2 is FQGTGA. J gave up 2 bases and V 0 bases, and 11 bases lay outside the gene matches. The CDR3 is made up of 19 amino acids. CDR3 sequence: CASSLTGGVLAGEQETQYF. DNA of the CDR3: TGTGCCAGCAGCTTAACGGGGGGGGTACTAGCGGGAGAGCAAGAGACCCAGTACTTC.

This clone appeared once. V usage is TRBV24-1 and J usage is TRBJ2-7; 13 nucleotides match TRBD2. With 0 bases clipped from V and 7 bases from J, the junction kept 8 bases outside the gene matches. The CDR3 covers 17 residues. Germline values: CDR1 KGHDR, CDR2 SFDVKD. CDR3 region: CATSDLQLAGGQREQYF. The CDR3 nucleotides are TGTGCCACCAGTGATTTGCAACTAGCGGGAGGGCAGAGGGAGCAGTACTTC.

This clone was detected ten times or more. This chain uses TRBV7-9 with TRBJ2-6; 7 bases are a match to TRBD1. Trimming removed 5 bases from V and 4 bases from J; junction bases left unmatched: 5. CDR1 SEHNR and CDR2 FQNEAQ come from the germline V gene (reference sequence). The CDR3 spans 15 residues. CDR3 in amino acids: CASSPDRVGANVLTF. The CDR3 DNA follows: TGTGCCAGCAGCCCAGACAGGGTAGGGGCCAACGTCCTGACTTTC.

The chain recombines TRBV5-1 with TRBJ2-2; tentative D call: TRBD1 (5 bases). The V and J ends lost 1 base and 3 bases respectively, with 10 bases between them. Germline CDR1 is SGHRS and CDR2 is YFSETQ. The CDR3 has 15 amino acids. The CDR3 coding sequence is TGCGCCAGCAGCTTGACCAGGGTTGACACCGGGGAGCTGTTTTTT. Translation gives CASSLTRVDTGELFF.

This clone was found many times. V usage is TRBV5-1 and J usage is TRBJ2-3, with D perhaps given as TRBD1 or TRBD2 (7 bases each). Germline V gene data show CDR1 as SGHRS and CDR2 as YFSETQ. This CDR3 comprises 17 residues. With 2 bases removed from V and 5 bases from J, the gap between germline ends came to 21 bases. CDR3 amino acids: CASSLGYRGGQGDTQYF. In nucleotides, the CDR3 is TGCGCCAGCAGCTTAGGATACAGGGGAGGGCAAGGAGATACGCAGTATTTT.

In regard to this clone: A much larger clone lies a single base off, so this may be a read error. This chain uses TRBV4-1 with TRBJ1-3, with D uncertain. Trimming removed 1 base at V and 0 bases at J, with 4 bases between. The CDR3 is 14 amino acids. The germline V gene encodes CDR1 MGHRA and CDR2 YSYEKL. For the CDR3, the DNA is TGCGCCAGCAGCCAAGCCAGCTCTGGAAACACCATATATTTT. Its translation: CASSQASSGNTIYF.

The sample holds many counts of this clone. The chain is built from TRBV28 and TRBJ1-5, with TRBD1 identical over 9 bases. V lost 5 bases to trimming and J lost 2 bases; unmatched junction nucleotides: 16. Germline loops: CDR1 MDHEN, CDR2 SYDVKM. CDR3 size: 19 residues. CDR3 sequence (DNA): TGTGCCAGCAGTACATATACGCCGGGACAGGGATTGGGCAATCAGCCCCAGCATTTT. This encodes CASSTYTPGQGLGNQPQHF.

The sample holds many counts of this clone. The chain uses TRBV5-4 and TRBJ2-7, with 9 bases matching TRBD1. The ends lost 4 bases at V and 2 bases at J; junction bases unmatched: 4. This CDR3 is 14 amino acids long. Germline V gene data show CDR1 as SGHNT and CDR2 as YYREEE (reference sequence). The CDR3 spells CASSTGTGPYEQYV. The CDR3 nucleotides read TGTGCCAGCAGCACCGGGACAGGGCCCTACGAGCAGTACGTC.

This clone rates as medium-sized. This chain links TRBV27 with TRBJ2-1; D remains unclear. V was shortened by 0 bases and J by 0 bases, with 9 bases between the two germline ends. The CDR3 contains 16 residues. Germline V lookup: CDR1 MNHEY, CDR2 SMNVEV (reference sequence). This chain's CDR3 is CASSLSTSPSYNEQFF. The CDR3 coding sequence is TGTGCCAGCAGTTTATCCACCTCTCCCTCCTACAATGAGCAGTTCTTC.

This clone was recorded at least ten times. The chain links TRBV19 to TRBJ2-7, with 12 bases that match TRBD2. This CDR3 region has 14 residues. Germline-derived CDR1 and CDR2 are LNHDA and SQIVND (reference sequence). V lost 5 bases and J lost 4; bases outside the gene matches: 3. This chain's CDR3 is CASSLTSGSYEQYF. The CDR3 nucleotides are TGTGCCAGTAGTCTGACTAGCGGGAGTTACGAGCAGTACTTC.

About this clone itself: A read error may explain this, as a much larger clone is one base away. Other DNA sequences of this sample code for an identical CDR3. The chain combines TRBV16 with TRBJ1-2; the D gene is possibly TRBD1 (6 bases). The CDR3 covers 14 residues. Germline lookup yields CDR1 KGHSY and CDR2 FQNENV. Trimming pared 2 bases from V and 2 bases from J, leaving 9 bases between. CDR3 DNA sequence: TGTGCCAGCAGCCAAAGGGGACAAAACTATGGCTACACCTTC. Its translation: CASSQRGQNYGYTF.

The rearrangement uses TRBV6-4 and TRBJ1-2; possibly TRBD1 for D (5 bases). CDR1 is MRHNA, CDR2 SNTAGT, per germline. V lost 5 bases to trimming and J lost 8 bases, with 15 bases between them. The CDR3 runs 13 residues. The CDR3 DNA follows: TGTGCCAGCAGTTATTCGGACATAAAGGGCTACACCTTC. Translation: CASSYSDIKGYTF.

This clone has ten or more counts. The CDR3 region is CASSDRAENTEAFF. CDR3 DNA sequence: TGTGCCAGCAGTGACAGGGCAGAGAACACTGAAGCTTTCTTT. The chain recombines TRBV6-4 with TRBJ1-1; D remains ambiguous. CDR3 length: 14 residues. CDR1 MRHNA and CDR2 SNTAGT come from the germline V gene. Trimming removed 2 bases at V and 1 base at J, with 8 bases between.

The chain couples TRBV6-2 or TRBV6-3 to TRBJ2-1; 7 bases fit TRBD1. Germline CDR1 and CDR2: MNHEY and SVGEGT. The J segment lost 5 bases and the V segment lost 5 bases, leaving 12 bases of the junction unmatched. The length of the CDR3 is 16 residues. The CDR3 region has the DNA TGTGCCAGCAGTCGGGCCGGGACAGCCCTACACAATGAGCAGTTCTTC. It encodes CASSRAGTALHNEQFF.

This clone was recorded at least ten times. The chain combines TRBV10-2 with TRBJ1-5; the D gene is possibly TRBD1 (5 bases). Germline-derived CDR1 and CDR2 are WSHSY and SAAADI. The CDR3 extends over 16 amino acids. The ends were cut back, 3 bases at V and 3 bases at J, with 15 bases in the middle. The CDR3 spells CASSDDSQTFNQPQHF. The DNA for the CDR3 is TGCGCCAGCAGTGACGACAGTCAAACTTTCAATCAGCCCCAGCATTTT.

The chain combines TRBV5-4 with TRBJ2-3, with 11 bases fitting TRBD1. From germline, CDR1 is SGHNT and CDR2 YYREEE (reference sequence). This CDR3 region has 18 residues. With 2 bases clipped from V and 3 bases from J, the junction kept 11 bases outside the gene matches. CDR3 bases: TGTGCCAGCAGCTTAGCCGGGACAGGGGGTTTCAGGACAGATACGCAGTATTTT. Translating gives CASSLAGTGGFRTDTQYF.

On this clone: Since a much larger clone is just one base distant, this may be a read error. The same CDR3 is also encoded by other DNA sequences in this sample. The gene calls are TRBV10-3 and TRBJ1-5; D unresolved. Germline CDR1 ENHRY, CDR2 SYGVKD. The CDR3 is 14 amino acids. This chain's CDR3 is CAISFGDGNQPQHF. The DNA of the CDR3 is TGTGCTATCAGTTTCGGGGATGGCAATCAGCCCCAGCATTTT.

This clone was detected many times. The chain's CDR3 is CASSGRGLGQPQHF. CDR3 bases: TGTGCCAGCAGCGGCAGGGGCCTCGGGCAGCCCCAGCATTTT. The V call is TRBV6-1, the J call TRBJ1-5; tentatively, D is TRBD1 (6 bases). The germline CDR1 and CDR2 sequences are MNHNS and SASEGT. Trimming pared 6 bases from V and 7 bases from J, leaving 16 bases between. This CDR3 comprises 14 residues.

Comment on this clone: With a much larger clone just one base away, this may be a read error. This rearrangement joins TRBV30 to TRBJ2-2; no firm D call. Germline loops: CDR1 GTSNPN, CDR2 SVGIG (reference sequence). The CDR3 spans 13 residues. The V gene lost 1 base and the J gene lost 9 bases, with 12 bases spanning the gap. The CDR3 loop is CAWSGSSTWELFF. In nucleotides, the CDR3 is TGTGCCTGGAGTGGAAGCTCTACCTGGGAGCTGTTTTTT.

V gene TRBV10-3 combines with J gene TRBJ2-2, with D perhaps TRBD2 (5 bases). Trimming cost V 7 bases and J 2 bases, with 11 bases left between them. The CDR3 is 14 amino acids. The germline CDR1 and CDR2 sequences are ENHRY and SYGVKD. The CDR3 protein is CAITTGINTGELFF. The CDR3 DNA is TGTGCCATCACTACGGGAATAAACACCGGGGAGCTGTTTTTT.

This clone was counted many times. CDR3 in amino acids: CASSSPGDPETQYF. Here the CDR3 DNA reads TGTGCCAGCAGCTCCCCAGGGGACCCAGAGACCCAGTACTTC. The chain carries TRBV11-3 and TRBJ2-5; a weak D match, TRBD1 (6 bases). Deletions cut 4 bases from V and 4 bases from J, with 13 bases between. Germline-derived CDR1 and CDR2 are SGHNT and YENEEA. The CDR3 runs to 14 residues.

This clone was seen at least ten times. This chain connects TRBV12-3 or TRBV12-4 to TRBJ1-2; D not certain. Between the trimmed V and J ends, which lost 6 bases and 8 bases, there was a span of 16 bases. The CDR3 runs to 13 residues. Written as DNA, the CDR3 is TGTGCCAGCAGACTCTATATTGAGGAGGGCTACACCTTC. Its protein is CASRLYIEEGYTF.